These T cell receptor beta chains were read from a single sample in a study of T cells after posttransplantation cyclophosphamide. The table came from immunoSEQ multiplex PCR; TCRdb's copy has only in-frame clones and leaves some out. The data show about 17,000 clones, with none appearing a single time. This sample comprised PBMCs, obtained after allogeneic stem cell transplant with posttransplant cyclophosphamide. These receptors were collected from a female patient aged 30-39 years who received an allogeneic stem cell transplant from a related donor, was CMV-positive, and had no GVHD. A share of the T cells may be of graft donor origin. Each CDR3 is given with its conserved first and last residue. A D gene is named only where the DNA matches it firmly. Clone size is stated in some rows and not others, as once, few, many or a class when expanded.

d_call,clone_size,j_call,v_call,cdr3_nt,cdr3_aa
TRBD2,many,TRBJ2-1,TRBV9,TGTGCCAGCAGCGTTGGGACTAGTATTTACAATGAGCAGTTCTTC,CASSVGTSIYNEQFF
TRBD2,many,TRBJ2-1,TRBV5-1,TGCGCCAGCAGCTTTGGCGGGAGGGCCTGGGAGCAGTTCTTC,CASSFGGRAWEQFF
-,many,TRBJ2-1,TRBV19,TGTGCCAGTCGAGGGCTCTACAATGAGCAGTTCTTC,CASRGLYNEQFF
TRBD2,many,TRBJ2-7,TRBV28,TGTGCCAGCAGGCAAGCGGGAAGCTCCTACGAGCAGTACTTC,CASRQAGSSYEQYF
-,many,TRBJ1-5,TRBV5-1,TGCGCCAGCAGCTTGTATTACAGTGGGCAGCCCCAGCATTTT,CASSLYYSGQPQHF
-,many,TRBJ1-2,TRBV5-4,TGTGCCAGCAGCCGAAAACAGGGAAACTATGGCTACACCTTC,CASSRKQGNYGYTF
TRBD1,many,TRBJ2-7,TRBV4-2,TGTGCCAGCAGCCAGGACAGGGGGCGGAAGCGAACATGGTCGGGGTCCTACGAGCAGTACTTC,CASSQDRGRKRTWSGSYEQYF
TRBD1,many,TRBJ1-5,TRBV27,TGTGCCAGCAGCGGACAGGCCAATAGCAATCAGCCCCAGCATTTT,CASSGQANSNQPQHF
-,many,TRBJ2-3,TRBV5-1,TGCGCCAGCAGCTTGGGACAATCTACAGATACGCAGTATTTT,CASSLGQSTDTQYF
-,-,TRBJ2-5,TRBV5-1,TGCGCCAGCAGCTTGGGGACTATGCAAGAGACCCAGTACTTC,CASSLGTMQETQYF
-,many,TRBJ1-5,TRBV2,TGTGCCAGCAGTGAAGAAGGGGCGGATCAGCCCCAGCATTTT,CASSEEGADQPQHF
-,many,TRBJ1-1,TRBV29-1,TGCAGCGTTAGGACTGGGATTCGGAACACTGAAGCTTTCTTT,CSVRTGIRNTEAFF
-,many,TRBJ1-2,TRBV28,TGTGCCAGTCACCTGGACAGCTATGGCTACACCTTC,CASHLDSYGYTF
-,many,TRBJ1-3,TRBV9,TGTGCCAGCAGCGTAGGAACAGCTGGAAACACCATATATTTT,CASSVGTAGNTIYF
TRBD1,many,TRBJ1-5,TRBV15,TGTGCCACCAGCGAACAGGGGTGGTATCAGCCCCAGCATTTT,CATSEQGWYQPQHF
-,medium-sized,TRBJ1-5,TRBV6-1,TGTGCCAGCTTGAGTGTTAGCAATCAGCCCCAGCATTTT,CASLSVSNQPQHF
TRBD1,many,TRBJ2-7,TRBV9,TGTGCCAGCAGCGGAGGGGGGACAGGGGGCATCTACGAGCAGTACTTC,CASSGGGTGGIYEQYF
-,many,TRBJ2-7,TRBV15,TGTGCCACCAGCAGAGTCGGGGTTGCCGAGCAGTACTTC,CATSRVGVAEQYF
-,many,TRBJ2-1,TRBV11-3,TGTGCCAGCGCTGCAGGGCCGGGCGATGAGCAGTTCTTC,CASAAGPGDEQFF
TRBD1,many,TRBJ2-2,TRBV19,TGTGCCAGTAGTATACTATTACCGGGACAGGGCACCGGGGAGCTGTTTTTT,CASSILLPGQGTGELFF
-,many,TRBJ2-7,TRBV2,TGTGCCAGCAGTGTTGTACGGAGCTCCTACGAGCAGTACTTC,CASSVVRSSYEQYF
-,many,TRBJ1-2,TRBV5-1,TGCGCCAGCAGCTTGTCAGGTACCCGTTCGGATGGCTACACCTTC,CASSLSGTRSDGYTF
TRBD2,many,TRBJ2-1,TRBV10-3,TGTGCCATCAGTGAGTCTGGGATGACTAGCGGGGTGGTCAATGAGCAGTTCTTC,CAISESGMTSGVVNEQFF
TRBD1,many,TRBJ2-5,TRBV10-1,TGCGCCAGCAGTCCAACGCCGACAGGGGGGACGGAGACCCAGTACTTC,CASSPTPTGGTETQYF
TRBD1,many,TRBJ2-5,TRBV29-1,TGCAGCGTTGAGCGACGGACAGGGGGAGGAGAGACCCAGTACTTC,CSVERRTGGGETQYF
TRBD2,many,TRBJ2-2,TRBV5-1,TGCGCCAGCAGCTCCCTCATACAAGGCCTAGCGGGAGTCGGGGAGCTGTTTTTT,CASSSLIQGLAGVGELFF
-,many,TRBJ1-4,TRBV7-9,TGTGCCAGCAGCCCAAACCTACAGGGTGGGGAAAAACTGTTTTTT,CASSPNLQGGEKLFF
TRBD1,many,TRBJ2-2,TRBV5-1,TGCGCCAGCTTGAGCGGGACAGGGGCCATCTTGGACACCGGGGAGCTGTTTTTT,CASLSGTGAILDTGELFF
TRBD2,many,TRBJ2-5,TRBV11-2,TGTGCCAGCAGCTTAGACCCCTGGACTAGCGGGAGTTGGCGAGAGACCCAGTACTTC,CASSLDPWTSGSWRETQYF
-,many,TRBJ2-7,TRBV28,TGTGCCAGCAGTTTAGTCGGACTCAATCGGTATGAGCAGTACTTC,CASSLVGLNRYEQYF